This TCR beta chain is from a study of blood T cell repertoires in COVID-19. Study-wide background: There were acute and convalescent COVID-19 samples, and they came from the United States, Italy and Spain.

Assay: immunoSEQ multiplex PCR; the TCRdb copy retains only in-frame clones and omits some. Among hundreds of thousands of clones listed, 88% were seen once. The TCR comes from a woman aged 25 to 45 with acute or convalescent COVID-19. The material sequenced was peripheral blood.

The CDR3 protein is CASSTDREGEAFF. CDR3 in DNA: TGTGCCAGCAGCACGGACAGGGAGGGTGAAGCTTTCTTT. This sequence joins TRBV7-8 and TRBJ1-1; TRBD1 aligns across 8 bases. The CDR3 loop spans 13 amino acids. The V and J ends lost 5 bases and 7 bases, in that order; junction bases with no gene match: 6. Germline lookup yields CDR1 SGHVS and CDR2 FQNEAQ. Using reference TRBV7-8 and TRBJ1-1 for the parts outside the CDR3, the full variable domain is GAGVSQSPRYKVAKRGQDVALRCDPISGHVSLFWYQQALGQGPEFLTYFQNEAQLDKSGLPSDRFFAERPEGSVSTLKIQRTQQEDSAVYLCASSTDREGEAFFGQGTRLTVV.